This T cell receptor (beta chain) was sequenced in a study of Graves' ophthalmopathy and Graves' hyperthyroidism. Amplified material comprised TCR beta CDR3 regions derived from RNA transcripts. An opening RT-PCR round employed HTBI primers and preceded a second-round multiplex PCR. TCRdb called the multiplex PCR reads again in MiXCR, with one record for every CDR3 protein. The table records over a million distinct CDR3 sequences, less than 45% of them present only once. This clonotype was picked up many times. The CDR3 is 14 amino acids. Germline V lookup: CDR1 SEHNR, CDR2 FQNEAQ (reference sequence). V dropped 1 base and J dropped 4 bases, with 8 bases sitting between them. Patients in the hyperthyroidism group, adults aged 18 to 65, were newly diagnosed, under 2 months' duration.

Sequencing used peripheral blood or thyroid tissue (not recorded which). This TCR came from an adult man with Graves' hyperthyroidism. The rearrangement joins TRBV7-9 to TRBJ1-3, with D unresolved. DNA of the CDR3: TGTGCCAGCAGCTTAGTGGAAGTGGGAAACACCATATATTTT. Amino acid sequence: CASSLVEVGNTIYF.